These T cell receptor beta chains were read from a single sample in a study of shared clonotypes between healthy human individuals. Libraries were prepared by immunoSEQ multiplex PCR; TCRdb keeps only in-frame clonotypes and omits some of them. This sample yields 2 million to 3 million clones, of which 80% to 95% are seen a single time; about 0.34% belongs to the top ten. The sample taken for sequencing was naive CD4+ T cells from PBMCs. The receptor set was obtained from a man younger than 35 in good health. Some clones in this sample may be carry-over from other donors' samples. CDR3s leave out the opening cysteine and the closing phenylalanine or tryptophan. Fields, in order: V gene, CDR3 protein.

>TRBV7-3
ASSPHTGVVPVEQY
>TRBV7-2
ASIMGLAGDEQF
>TRBV29-1
SGSGSSYNEQF
>TRBV20-1
SVIGQEAF
>TRBV29-1
SALDGYNEQF
>TRBV29-1
SVDSGRGFGELF
>TRBV2
ASRPESLSEQF
>TRBV6-1
ASRTGGSGGYT
>TRBV4-3
ASSQGLVTSSYNEQF
>TRBV7-8
ASSPPAGQGRGTQY
>TRBV7-9
ASSFSGGETQY
>TRBV5-1
ASSLLRNTEAF
>TRBV19
ASSTPTRPTYNEQF
>TRBV7-6
ASSLSPGRLYEQY
>TRBV7-6
ASSTRHYQETQY
>TRBV7-2
ASRSQRTTRRNEQF
>TRBV30
AWSGTGELF
>TRBV19
ASSIGGDYGYT
>TRBV11-2
ASSLLAGGGPGELF
>TRBV7-9
ASSLLADEQY
>TRBV16
ASSPTGNEQY
>TRBV4-2
ASSQDVRGGNQPQH
>TRBV19
ASSIANNSPLH
>TRBV2
ASSEGAGKIYEQY
>TRBV7-3
ASSESRDRGHEQY
>TRBV6-4
ASSEEVGSFYGYT
>TRBV28
ASSPTPSGPLYEQY
>TRBV28
ASSLSQARGYT
>TRBV5-1
ASELAGSTDTQY
>TRBV28
ASYPAGLELDEKLF
>TRBV28
ASSSAGAVQPQH
>TRBV6-5
ASTLAGGTDTQY
>TRBV18
ASSPSAGMRGNTIY
>TRBV7-3
ASSERQGRGEAF
>TRBV2
ASSGRVSNNEQF
>TRBV30
AWEIPQEAKNIQY
>TRBV29-1
SVEGRTGVTTGAQY
>TRBV10-1
ASSQGAGTMKY
>TRBV5-1
ASSLISRGDNEQF
>TRBV19
ASTEGPTVYEQY
>TRBV4-3
ASSQLSRGSYEQY
>TRBV6-5
ASSSSPGKTQY
>TRBV11-2
ASSRGPYEQY
>TRBV11-2
ASSSWTGNTEAF
>TRBV7-9
ASKKQGGGYNEQF
>TRBV29-1
SGKRQDDTEAF
>TRBV5-6
ASSLGLGTGEGNTEAF
>TRBV2
ASSQDRGLNTGELF
>TRBV5-1
ASSPKGLRDTYEQY
>TRBV5-5
ASSLRYRDSTYNEQF
>TRBV5-1
ASSNPSGAAYEQY
>TRBV27
ASTPKGGTHQPQH
>TRBV12-5
ASGLRTGHNEQF
>TRBV10-3
AINTGTNQETQY
>TRBV5-6
ASSLIAGGQNIQY
>TRBV6-6
ASSKIGTGRWGYT
>TRBV6-4
ASSDSRPGNGRVYIQY
>TRBV7-9
ASSLGVQGPGDTQY
>TRBV13
ASTLTRPGGPPYEQY